Detailed here is one T cell receptor (beta chain). Trimming stripped 1 base from V and 2 bases from J, with 8 bases between. In germline, CDR1 is MNHNS, CDR2 SASEGT. The length of the CDR3 is 14 residues. The data derive from a study of blood T cell repertoires in COVID-19. Data came from immunoSEQ multiplex PCR; TCRdb stores just in-frame clones and leaves some out. Of about 140,000 clones in the sample, over 65% are singletons; the top ten hold 16%. The clonotype originates from a man aged 45-65 years with acute or convalescent COVID-19. The sample consisted of peripheral blood. The V call is TRBV6-1, the J call TRBJ1-1; D unresolved. CDR3 sequence: CASSEGWLNTEAFF. In nucleotides, the CDR3 is TGTGCCAGCAGTGAAGGGTGGCTTAACACTGAAGCTTTCTTT.